This entry concerns a single T cell receptor (beta chain). Clones were sequenced by immunoSEQ multiplex PCR, and TCRdb holds only the in-frame ones, with some missing. The sample has millions of clones, approximately 94% seen once. In germline, CDR1 is SEHNR, CDR2 FQNEAQ (reference sequence). The J segment lost 12 bases and the V segment lost 5 bases, leaving 9 bases of the junction unmatched. The CDR3 has 12 amino acids. The naive CD8 population came from CD45RO-negative cells selected for CCR7, without terminally differentiated effector memory CD45RA+ cells. This entry comes from a study of shared clonotypes between healthy human individuals.

This TCR came from a young man in good health. Some clones in this sample may be carry-over from other donors' samples. The sample was naive CD8+ T cells from PBMCs. V is TRBV7-9 and J is TRBJ2-7; 8 positions match TRBD1. CDR3 bases: TGTGCCAGCAGCCAGGGGACAGGAGCATCGTACTTC. This translates into CASSQGTGASYF.